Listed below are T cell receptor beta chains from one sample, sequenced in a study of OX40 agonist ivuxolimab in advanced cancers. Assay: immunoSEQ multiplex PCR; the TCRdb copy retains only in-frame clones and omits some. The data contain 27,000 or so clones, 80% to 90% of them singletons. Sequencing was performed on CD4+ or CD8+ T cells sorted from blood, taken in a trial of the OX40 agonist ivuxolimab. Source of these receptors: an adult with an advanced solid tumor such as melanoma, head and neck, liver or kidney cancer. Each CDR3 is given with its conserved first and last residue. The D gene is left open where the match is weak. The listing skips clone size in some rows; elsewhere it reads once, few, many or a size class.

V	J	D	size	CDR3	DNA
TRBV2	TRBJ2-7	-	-	CASSGQIDYEQYF	TGTGCCAGCAGTGGACAAATAGACTACGAGCAGTACTTC
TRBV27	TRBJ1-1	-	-	CASESGSGEAFF	TGTGCCAGTGAATCAGGGTCGGGTGAAGCTTTCTTT
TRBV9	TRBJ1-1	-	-	CASSAPGRMNTEAFF	TGTGCCAGCAGCGCTCCAGGACGGATGAACACTGAAGCTTTCTTT
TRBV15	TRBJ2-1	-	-	CATSRDRHNEQFF	TGTGCCACCAGCAGGGACAGACACAATGAGCAGTTCTTC
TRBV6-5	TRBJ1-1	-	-	CASSYLVRRSTEAFF	TGTGCCAGCAGTTACCTTGTTCGACGGTCCACTGAAGCTTTCTTT
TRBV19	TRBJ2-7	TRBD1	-	CASSSGQGSYEQYF	TGTGCCAGTAGTAGCGGACAGGGGAGCTACGAGCAGTACTTC
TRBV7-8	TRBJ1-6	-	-	CASSWGQIGDSPLHF	TGTGCCAGCAGCTGGGGACAAATTGGGGATTCACCCCTCCACTTT
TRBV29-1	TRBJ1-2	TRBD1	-	CSVEGTGLDGYTF	TGCAGCGTTGAGGGGACAGGGCTCGATGGCTACACCTTC
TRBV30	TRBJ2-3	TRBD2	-	CAWSVGLEGADTQYF	TGTGCCTGGAGTGTAGGACTAGAAGGCGCAGATACGCAGTATTTT
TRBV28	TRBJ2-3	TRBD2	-	CASKFLAGATDTQYF	TGTGCCAGCAAGTTTCTAGCGGGGGCCACAGATACGCAGTATTTT
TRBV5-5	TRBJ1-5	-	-	CASSLGSSNQPQHF	TGTGCCAGCAGCTTGGGCAGTAGCAATCAGCCCCAGCATTTT
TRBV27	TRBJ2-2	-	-	CASSDVNTGELFF	TGTGCCAGCAGCGACGTTAACACCGGGGAGCTGTTTTTT
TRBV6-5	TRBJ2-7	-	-	CASSYRSYEQYF	TGTGCCAGCAGTTATAGAAGCTACGAGCAGTACTTC
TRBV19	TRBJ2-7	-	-	CASSPPGGPYEQYF	TGTGCCAGTAGTCCACCCGGGGGCCCCTACGAGCAGTACTTC
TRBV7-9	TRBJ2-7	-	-	CASSKDSYEQYF	TGTGCCAGCAGCAAGGACAGCTACGAGCAGTACTTC
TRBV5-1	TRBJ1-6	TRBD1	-	CASSIDRGRSPLHF	TGCGCCAGCAGCATTGACAGGGGGCGTTCACCCCTCCACTTT
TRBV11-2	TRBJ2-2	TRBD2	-	CASSRGLANTGELFF	TGTGCCAGCAGCCGGGGACTAGCGAACACCGGGGAGCTGTTTTTT
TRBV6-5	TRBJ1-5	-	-	CASSYSRVDQPQHF	TGTGCCAGCAGTTACTCGAGGGTAGATCAGCCCCAGCATTTT
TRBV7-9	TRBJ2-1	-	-	CASTPPGAAWQFF	TGTGCCAGCACCCCCCCGGGGGCAGCCTGGCAGTTCTTC
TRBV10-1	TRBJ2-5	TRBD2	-	CASSETSGIPLRETQYF	TGCGCCAGCAGTGAGACTAGCGGGATCCCCCTTCGAGAGACCCAGTACTTC
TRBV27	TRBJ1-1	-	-	CASRGWGQGLNTEAFF	TGTGCCAGCAGGGGTTGGGGGCAGGGTTTGAACACTGAAGCTTTCTTT
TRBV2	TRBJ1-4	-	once	CASSGLVTGLGEKLFF	TGTGCCAGCAGTGGTTTGGTCACAGGCCTTGGGGAAAAACTGTTTTTT
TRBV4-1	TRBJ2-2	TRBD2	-	CASSQVAALAAYTGELFF	TGCGCCAGCAGCCAAGTTGCGGCGCTAGCGGCCTACACCGGGGAGCTGTTTTTT
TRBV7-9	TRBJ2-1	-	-	CASSLSQHPYNEQFF	TGTGCCAGCAGCTTATCCCAGCACCCATACAATGAGCAGTTCTTC
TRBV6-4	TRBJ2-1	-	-	CASSDFEYNEQFF	TGTGCCAGCAGTGACTTCGAGTACAATGAGCAGTTCTTC